The present TCR beta chain was sequenced within a study of shared clonotypes between healthy human individuals. Study-level background: Those who served as donors were two women and a few men between the ages of 18 and 49.

Healthy HIV-negative adults without recent acute infections or vaccinations served as donors. Study-level results: Unshared clonotypes carried lower generation probabilities than those common to all four donors.

This clone was detected only a few times. What it recognizes is unknown. V was trimmed by 3 bases and J by 7 bases, leaving 9 bases between them. Germline V CDR1 and CDR2: MNHNS, SASEGT. This CDR3 is built from 13 residues. Study processing details: ImmunoSEQ only sent back junction sequences with no quality scores, so filtering was done differently. Sequencing was performed with immunoSEQ multiplex PCR; in TCRdb, only in-frame clones are kept and a portion is missing. The V and J calls and clone size were taken over from that table, and D and trimming were inferred from the DNA. The sample includes under 1,100,000 clones, around 78% of them seen just once.

This receptor was identified in a man between 18 and 29 years old in good health. Some clones in this sample may be carry-over from other donors' samples. The sample consisted of memory CD4+ T cells from PBMCs. Described subset: CD45RA-negative fraction. The J gene is TRBJ2-2, the V gene TRBV6-1; D might be TRBD1 or TRBD2, each matching 5 bases. The DNA of the CDR3 is TGTGCCAGCAGTGATGGGGGTGTCGGGGAGCTGTTTTTT. The encoded protein is CASSDGGVGELFF.